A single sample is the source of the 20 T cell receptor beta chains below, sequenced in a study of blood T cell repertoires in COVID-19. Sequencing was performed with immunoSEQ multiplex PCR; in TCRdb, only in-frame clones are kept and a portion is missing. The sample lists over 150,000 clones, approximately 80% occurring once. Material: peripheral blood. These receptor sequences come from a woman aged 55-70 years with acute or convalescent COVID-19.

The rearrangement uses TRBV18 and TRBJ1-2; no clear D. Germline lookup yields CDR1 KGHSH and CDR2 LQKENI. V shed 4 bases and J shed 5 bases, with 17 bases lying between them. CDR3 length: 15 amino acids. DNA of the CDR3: TGTGCCAGCTCACTAAACAGTGGGCTTGGATATGGCTACACCTTC. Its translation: CASSLNSGLGYGYTF.

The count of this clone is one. In nucleotides, the CDR3 is TGTGCCAGCAGCTTGGGACAGCTCTCGGGAAGTCAGCCCCAGCATTTT. It yields the protein CASSLGQLSGSQPQHF. V gene TRBV7-2 combines with J gene TRBJ1-5; 7 bases are shared with TRBD1. This CDR3 contains 16 residues. V lost 3 bases to trimming and J lost 6 bases; unmatched junction nucleotides: 11. Germline V gene lookup returns CDR1 SGHTA and CDR2 FQGNSA.

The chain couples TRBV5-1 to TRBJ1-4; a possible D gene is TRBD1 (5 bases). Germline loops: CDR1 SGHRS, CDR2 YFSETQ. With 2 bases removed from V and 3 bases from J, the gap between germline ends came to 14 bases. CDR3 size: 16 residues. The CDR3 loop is CASSLRGDEANEKLFF. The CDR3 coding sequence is TGCGCCAGCAGCTTACGGGGGGACGAGGCTAATGAAAAACTGTTTTTT.

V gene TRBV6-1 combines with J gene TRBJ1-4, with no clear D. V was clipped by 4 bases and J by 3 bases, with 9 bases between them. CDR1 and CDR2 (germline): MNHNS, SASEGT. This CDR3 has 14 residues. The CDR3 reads CASSGRWSNEKLFF. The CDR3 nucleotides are TGTGCCAGCAGTGGCCGGTGGTCTAATGAAAAACTGTTTTTT.

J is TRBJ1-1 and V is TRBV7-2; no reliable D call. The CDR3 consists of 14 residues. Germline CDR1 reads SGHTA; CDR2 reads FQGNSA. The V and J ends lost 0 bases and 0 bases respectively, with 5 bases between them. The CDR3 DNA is TGTGCCAGCAGCTTAGCCGGGATGAACACTGAAGCTTTCTTT. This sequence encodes CASSLAGMNTEAFF.

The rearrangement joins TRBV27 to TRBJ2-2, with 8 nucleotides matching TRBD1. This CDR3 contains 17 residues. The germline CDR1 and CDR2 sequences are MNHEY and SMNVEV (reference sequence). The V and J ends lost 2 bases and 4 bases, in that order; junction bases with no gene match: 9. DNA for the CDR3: TGTGCCAGCAGTTTAAACAGGGGGATGGTAAGCACCGGGGAGCTGTTTTTT. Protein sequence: CASSLNRGMVSTGELFF.

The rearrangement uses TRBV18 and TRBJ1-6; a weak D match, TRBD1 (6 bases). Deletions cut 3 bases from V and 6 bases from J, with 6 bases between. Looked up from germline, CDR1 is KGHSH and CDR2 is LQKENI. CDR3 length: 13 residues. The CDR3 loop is CASSPDSNSPLHF. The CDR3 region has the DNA TGTGCCAGCTCACCGGACAGTAATTCACCCCTCCACTTT.

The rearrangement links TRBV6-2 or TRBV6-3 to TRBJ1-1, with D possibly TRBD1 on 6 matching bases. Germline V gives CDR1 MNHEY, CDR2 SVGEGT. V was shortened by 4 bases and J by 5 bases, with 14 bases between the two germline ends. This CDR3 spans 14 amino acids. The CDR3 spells CASSSQGHETEAFF. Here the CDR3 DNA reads TGTGCCAGCAGTTCTCAGGGGCATGAGACTGAAGCTTTCTTT.

CDR3 region: CASSLSMGGLTF. In DNA, the CDR3 is TGTGCCAGCAGCTTATCCATGGGAGGACTCACCTTC. The rearrangement uses TRBV7-9 and TRBJ1-2, with D hard to call. This CDR3 has 12 residues. Trimming removed 2 bases from V and 13 bases from J, with 14 bases in between. From germline, CDR1 is SEHNR and CDR2 FQNEAQ (reference sequence).

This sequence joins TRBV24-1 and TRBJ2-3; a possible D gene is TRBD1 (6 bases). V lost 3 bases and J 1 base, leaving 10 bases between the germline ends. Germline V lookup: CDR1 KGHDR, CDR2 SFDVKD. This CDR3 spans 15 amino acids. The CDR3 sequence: CATSDGAGGTDTQYF. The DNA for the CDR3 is TGTGCCACCAGTGATGGGGCAGGGGGCACAGATACGCAGTATTTT.

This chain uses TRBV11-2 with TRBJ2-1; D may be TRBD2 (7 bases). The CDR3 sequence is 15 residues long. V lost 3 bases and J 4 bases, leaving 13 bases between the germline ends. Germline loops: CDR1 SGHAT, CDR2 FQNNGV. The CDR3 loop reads CASSFQGGAYNEQFF. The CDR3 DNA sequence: TGTGCCAGCAGCTTTCAAGGGGGGGCGTACAATGAGCAGTTCTTC.

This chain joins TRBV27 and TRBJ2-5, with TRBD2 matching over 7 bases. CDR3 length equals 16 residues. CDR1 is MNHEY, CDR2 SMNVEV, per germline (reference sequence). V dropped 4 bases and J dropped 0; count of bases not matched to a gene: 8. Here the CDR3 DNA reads TGTGCCAGCAGTTCAATAACTAGCGATTACCAAGAGACCCAGTACTTC. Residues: CASSSITSDYQETQYF.

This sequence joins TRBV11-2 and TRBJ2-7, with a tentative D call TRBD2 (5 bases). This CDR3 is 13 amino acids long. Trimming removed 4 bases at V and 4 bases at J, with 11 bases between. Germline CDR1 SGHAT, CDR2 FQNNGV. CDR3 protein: CASSYRGGYEQYF. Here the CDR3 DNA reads TGTGCCAGCAGCTATAGAGGAGGATACGAGCAGTACTTC.

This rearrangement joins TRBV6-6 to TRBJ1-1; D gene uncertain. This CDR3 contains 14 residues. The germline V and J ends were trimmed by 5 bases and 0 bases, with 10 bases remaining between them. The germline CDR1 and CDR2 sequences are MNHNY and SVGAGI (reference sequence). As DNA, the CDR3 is TGTGCCAGCAGTCCCGGACTGCTGAACACTGAAGCTTTCTTT. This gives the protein CASSPGLLNTEAFF.

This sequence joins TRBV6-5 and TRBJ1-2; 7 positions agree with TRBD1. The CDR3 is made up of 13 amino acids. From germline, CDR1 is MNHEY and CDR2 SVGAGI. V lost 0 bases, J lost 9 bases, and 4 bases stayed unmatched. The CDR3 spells CASSYSAGGSYTF. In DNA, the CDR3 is TGTGCCAGCAGTTACTCGGCAGGGGGTAGCTACACCTTC.

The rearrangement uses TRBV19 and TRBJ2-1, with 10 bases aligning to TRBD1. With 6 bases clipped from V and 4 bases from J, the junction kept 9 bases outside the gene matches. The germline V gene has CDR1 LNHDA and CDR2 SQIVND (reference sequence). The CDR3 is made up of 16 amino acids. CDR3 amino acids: CASRGQKGQGYNEQFF. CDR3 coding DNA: TGTGCCAGTAGGGGCCAAAAGGGACAGGGGTACAATGAGCAGTTCTTC.

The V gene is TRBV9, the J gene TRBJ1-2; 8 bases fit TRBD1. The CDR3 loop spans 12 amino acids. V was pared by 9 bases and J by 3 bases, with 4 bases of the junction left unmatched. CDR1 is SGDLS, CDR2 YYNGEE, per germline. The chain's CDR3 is CATGGEDYGYTF. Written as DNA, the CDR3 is TGTGCCACAGGGGGCGAAGACTATGGCTACACCTTC. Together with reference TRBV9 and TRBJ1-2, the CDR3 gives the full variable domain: DSGVTQTPKHLITATGQRVTLRCSPRSGDLSVYWYQQSLDQGLQFLIQYYNGEERAKGNILERFSAQQFPDLHSELNLSSLELGDSALYFCATGGEDYGYTFGSGTRLTVV.

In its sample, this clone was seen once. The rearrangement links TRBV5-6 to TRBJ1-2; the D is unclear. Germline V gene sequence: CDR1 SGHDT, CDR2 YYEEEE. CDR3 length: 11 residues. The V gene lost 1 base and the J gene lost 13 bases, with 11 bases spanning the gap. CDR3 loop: CASSLHQTTTF. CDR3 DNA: TGTGCCAGCAGCTTGCACCAGACAACCACCTTC.

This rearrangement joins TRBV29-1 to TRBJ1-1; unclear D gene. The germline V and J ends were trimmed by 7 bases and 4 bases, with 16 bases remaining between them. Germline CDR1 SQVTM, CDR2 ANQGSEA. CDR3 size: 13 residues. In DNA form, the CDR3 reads TGCAGCGGTCACGGGTACACGAGCACTGAAGCTTTCTTT. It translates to CSGHGYTSTEAFF.

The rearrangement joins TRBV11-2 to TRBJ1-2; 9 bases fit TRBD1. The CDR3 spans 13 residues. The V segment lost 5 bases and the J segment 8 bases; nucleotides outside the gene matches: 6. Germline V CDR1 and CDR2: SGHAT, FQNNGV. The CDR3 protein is CASSPDRGDGYTF. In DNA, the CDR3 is TGTGCCAGCAGCCCTGACAGGGGGGACGGCTACACCTTC. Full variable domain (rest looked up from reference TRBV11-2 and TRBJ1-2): EAGVAQSPRYKIIEKRQSVAFWCNPISGHATLYWYQQILGQGPKLLIQFQNNGVVDDSQLPKDRFSAERLKGVDSTLKIQPAKLEDSAVYLCASSPDRGDGYTFGSGTRLTVV.